What follows are 3 T cell receptor beta chains derived from one specimen sequenced in a study of T cells in Graves' hyperthyroidism and ophthalmopathy. Using RNA transcripts as the source, TCR beta CDR3 regions were amplified. First-round RT-PCR with HTBI primers amplified the TCR CDR3 region. TCRdb itself ran the multiplex PCR reads through MiXCR, one entry per CDR3 protein. The data show over 650,000 distinct CDR3 sequences, just under 45% seen once. The source material was peripheral blood or thyroid tissue (not recorded which). Source of these receptors: an adult man with Graves' disease, either hyperthyroidism or ophthalmopathy (not recorded which).

The chain has TRBV7-2 and TRBJ2-7; TRBD1 matches 9 bases. The germline gives CDR1 SGHTA, CDR2 FQGNSA. The CDR3 loop spans 13 amino acids. Losses at the gene ends were 5 bases for V and 3 bases for J; bases not matched to a gene: 2. In DNA form, the CDR3 reads TGTGCCAGCAGCGGGACAGGGTACTACGAGCAGTACTTC. Its translation is CASSGTGYYEQYF.

The genes are TRBV2 and TRBJ2-7; D might be TRBD2 (5 bases). V lost 6 bases, J lost 3 bases, and 9 bases lay in between. CDR3 length: 12 amino acids. Per germline, CDR1 SNHLY and CDR2 FYNNEI. CDR3 bases: TGTGCCAGCAGGAGGGCGGGCTACGAGCAGTACTTC. It specifies CASRRAGYEQYF.

This clonotype was recorded many times. V and J are TRBV10-2 and TRBJ1-5, with D perhaps matching TRBD1 (5 bases). Trimming removed 1 base at V and 1 base at J, with 8 bases between. CDR1 WSHSY and CDR2 SAAADI come from the germline V gene. This CDR3 comprises 15 residues. The chain's CDR3 is CASSEFSGSNQPQHF. In nucleotides, the CDR3 is TGCGCCAGCAGTGAGTTCTCAGGGAGCAATCAGCCCCAGCATTTT.